The clone carrying this T cell receptor beta chain occurred once. Here immunoSEQ multiplex PCR was the method, and the copy in TCRdb shows in-frame clones only, minus some. The sample shows some 90,000 clones, around three quarters of them seen only once. These data belong to a study of blood T cell repertoires in COVID-19. The CDR3 extends over 16 amino acids. In germline, CDR1 is LGHNA, CDR2 YNFKEQ. The junction had 3 bases not matched to a gene; V was cut back by 2 bases and J by 1 base. The rearrangement joins TRBV4-2 to TRBJ1-5; 9 nucleotides align to TRBD1. Sequencing was done on a sample of peripheral blood. The sequence was collected from a woman in her fifties or sixties in a cohort sampled during active or convalescent COVID-19. The CDR3 spells CASSQTGQGSNQPQHF. In DNA, the CDR3 is TGTGCCAGCAGCCAAACGGGACAGGGAAGCAATCAGCCCCAGCATTTT.